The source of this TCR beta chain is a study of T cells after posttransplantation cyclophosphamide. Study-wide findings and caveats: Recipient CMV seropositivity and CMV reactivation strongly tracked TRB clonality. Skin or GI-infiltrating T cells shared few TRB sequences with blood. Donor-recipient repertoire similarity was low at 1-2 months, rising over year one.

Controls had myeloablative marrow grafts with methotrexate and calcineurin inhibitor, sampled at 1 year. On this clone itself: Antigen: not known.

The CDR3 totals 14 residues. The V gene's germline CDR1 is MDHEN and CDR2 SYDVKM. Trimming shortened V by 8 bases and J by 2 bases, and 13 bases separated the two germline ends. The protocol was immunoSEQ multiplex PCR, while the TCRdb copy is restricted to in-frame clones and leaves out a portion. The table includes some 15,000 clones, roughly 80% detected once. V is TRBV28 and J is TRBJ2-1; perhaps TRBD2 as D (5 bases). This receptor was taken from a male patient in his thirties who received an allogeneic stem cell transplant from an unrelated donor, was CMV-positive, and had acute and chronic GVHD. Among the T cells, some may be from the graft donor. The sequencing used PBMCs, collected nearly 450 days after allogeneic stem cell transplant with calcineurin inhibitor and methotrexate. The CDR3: CASCDASPYNEQFF. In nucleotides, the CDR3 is TGTGCCAGCTGCGATGCTAGCCCCTACAATGAGCAGTTCTTC.